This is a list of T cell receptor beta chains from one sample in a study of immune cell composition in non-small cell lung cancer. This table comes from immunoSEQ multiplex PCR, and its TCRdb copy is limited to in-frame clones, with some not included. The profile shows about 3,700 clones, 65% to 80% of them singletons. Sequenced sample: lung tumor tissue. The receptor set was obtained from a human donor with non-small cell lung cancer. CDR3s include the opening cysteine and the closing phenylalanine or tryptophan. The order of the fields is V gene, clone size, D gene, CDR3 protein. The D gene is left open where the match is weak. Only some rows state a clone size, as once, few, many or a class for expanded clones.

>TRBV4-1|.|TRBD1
CASSQVTGTGFMNTEAFF
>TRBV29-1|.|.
CSVRTGTTSEQYF
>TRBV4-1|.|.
CASSQVGTGGDTQYF
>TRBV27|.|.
CASSPNRVGELFF
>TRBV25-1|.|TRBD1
CASSEWAGGSYNEQFF
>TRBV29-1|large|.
CSVEIRQGRLYSGGYTF
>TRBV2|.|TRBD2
CASSEPPTGRMNEQFF
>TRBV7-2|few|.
CASSSWAGNNQPQHF
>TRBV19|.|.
CASSISVNSNQPQHF
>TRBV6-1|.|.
CASRYYNEQFF
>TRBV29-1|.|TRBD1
CSVEDTGTGGAGNTIYF
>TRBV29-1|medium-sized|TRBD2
CSAELAGPYEQYF
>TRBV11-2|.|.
CASSPEVSNQPQHF
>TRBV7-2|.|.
CASSSRGARGGLRYNEQFF
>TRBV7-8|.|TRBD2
CASSLSGIDTGELFF
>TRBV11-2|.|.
CASSLAGEQYF
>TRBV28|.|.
CASIRTVAYNEQFF
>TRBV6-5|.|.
CASSYFGGGPTDTQYF